This T cell receptor (beta chain) was captured in a study of blood T cell repertoires in COVID-19. The overall study: Sample material is recorded as cDNA or gDNA derived from T cells, B-cell-depleted T cells, or PBMCs.

V shed 3 bases, J shed 1 base, and the junction held 3 bases outside the gene matches. This CDR3 is 16 amino acids long. Germline V gives CDR1 MNHEY, CDR2 SVGEGT. As originally analysed: How many nucleated cells were present was estimated from reference gene primer amplification. Sequencing used immunoSEQ multiplex PCR; TCRdb keeps in-frame clones, though not all of them. The V and J calls and clone size were taken over from that table, and D and trimming were inferred from the DNA. The repertoire includes about 200,000 clones, approximately 87% of them detected once, and 2.2% sits in the top ten. Sequencing input: peripheral blood. The chain combines TRBV6-2 or TRBV6-3 with TRBJ2-4; 10 bases line up with TRBD2. This TCR derives from a woman between 45 and 65 years old with acute or convalescent COVID-19. In nucleotides, the CDR3 is TGTGCCAGCAGTTATCGAGCGGGGGGGGCCAAAAACATTCAGTACTTC. As protein: CASSYRAGGAKNIQYF.